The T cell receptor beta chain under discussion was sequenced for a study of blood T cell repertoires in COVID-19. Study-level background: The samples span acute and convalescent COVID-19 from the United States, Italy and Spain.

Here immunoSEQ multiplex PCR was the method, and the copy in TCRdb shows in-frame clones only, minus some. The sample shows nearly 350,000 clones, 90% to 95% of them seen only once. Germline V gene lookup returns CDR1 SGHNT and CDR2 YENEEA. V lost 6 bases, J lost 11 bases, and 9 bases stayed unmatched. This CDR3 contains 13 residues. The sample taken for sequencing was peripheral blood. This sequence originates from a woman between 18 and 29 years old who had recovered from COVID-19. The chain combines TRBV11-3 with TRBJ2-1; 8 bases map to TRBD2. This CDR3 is CASRPGGIGQQFF. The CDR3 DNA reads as TGTGCCAGCAGACCGGGGGGGATCGGGCAGCAGTTCTTC. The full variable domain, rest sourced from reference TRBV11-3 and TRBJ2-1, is EAGVVQSPRYKIIEKKQPVAFWCNPISGHNTLYWYLQNLGQGPELLIRYENEEAVDDSQLPKDRFSAERLKGVDSTLKIQPAELGDSAVYLCASRPGGIGQQFFGPGTRLTVL.